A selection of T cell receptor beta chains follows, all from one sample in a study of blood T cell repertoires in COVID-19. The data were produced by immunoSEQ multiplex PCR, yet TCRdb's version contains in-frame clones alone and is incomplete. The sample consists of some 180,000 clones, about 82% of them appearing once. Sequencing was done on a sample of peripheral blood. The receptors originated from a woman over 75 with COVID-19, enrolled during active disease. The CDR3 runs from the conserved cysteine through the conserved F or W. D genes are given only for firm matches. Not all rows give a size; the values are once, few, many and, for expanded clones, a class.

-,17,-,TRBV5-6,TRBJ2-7,TGTGCCAGCAGCCCCGGTTCCAACCGTTCGGTTGTTTACGAGCAGTACTTC,CASSPGSNRSVVYEQYF
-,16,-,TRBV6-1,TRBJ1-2,TGTGCCAGCAGTGGTCAGGGAGGGGGTGGTCTATATGGCTACACCTTC,CASSGQGGGGLYGYTF
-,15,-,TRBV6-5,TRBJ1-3,TGTGCCAGCAGTTACGGCCCGTCACCTGGAAACACCATATATTTT,CASSYGPSPGNTIYF
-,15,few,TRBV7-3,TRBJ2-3,TGTGCCAGCAGCCCATTAAACAGGGACACAGATACGCAGTATTTT,CASSPLNRDTDTQYF
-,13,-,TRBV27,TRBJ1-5,TGTGCCAGCAGTTTGGACAGATATCAGCCCCAGCATTTT,CASSLDRYQPQHF
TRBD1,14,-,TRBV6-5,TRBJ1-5,TGTGCCAGCTCCGACAGGGGACACGTTCAGCCCCAGCATTTT,CASSDRGHVQPQHF
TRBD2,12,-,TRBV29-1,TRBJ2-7,TGCAGCGTTGCTCTAGCGGGTCCGCGGCAGTACTTC,CSVALAGPRQYF
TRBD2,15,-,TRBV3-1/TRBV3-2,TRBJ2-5,TGTGCCAGCAGCCAAGTAGCGGGGTATAGAGAGACCCAGTACTTC,CASSQVAGYRETQYF
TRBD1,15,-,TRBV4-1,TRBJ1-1,TGCGCCAGCAGCCAAGATAGGGGGCAGGCCACTGAAGCTTTCTTT,CASSQDRGQATEAFF
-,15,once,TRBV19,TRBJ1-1,TGTGCCAGTAGGTTGGGGGGGCCACAGAACACTGAAGCTTTCTTT,CASRLGGPQNTEAFF
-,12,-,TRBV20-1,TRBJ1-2,TGCAGTGCTAGTATATCGGACTATGGCTACACCTTC,CSASISDYGYTF
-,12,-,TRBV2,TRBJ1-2,TGTGCCAGCGGGAGGCTTGGCTATGGCTACACCTTC,CASGRLGYGYTF
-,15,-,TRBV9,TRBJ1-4,TGTGCCAGCAGCCCCGGGTCCACAACTAATGAAAAACTGTTTTTT,CASSPGSTTNEKLFF
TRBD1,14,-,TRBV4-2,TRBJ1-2,TGTGCCAGCAGCCATCAGGGGGCAAACTATGGCTACACCTTC,CASSHQGANYGYTF
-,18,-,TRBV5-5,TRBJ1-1,TGTGCCAGCAGCTCCCCGGGAGGCCGAATAGATGGGGGCACTGAAGCTTTCTTT,CASSSPGGRIDGGTEAFF
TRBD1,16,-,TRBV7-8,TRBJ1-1,TGTGCCAGCAGCACCAGGGGGCTGGGGAAGGACACTGAAGCTTTCTTT,CASSTRGLGKDTEAFF
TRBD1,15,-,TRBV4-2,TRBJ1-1,TGTGCCAGCAGCCCTTACGACAGGGGGGACACTGAAGCTTTCTTT,CASSPYDRGDTEAFF
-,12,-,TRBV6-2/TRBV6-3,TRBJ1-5,TGTGCCAGCAGTTTCGACAGGCCGCCCCAGCATTTT,CASSFDRPPQHF
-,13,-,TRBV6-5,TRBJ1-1,TGTGCCAGCAGTCAGGGGCTCGGCACTGAAGCTTTCTTT,CASSQGLGTEAFF
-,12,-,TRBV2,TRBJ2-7,TGTGCCAGCAGGGGGGACTTCTACGAGCAGTACTTC,CASRGDFYEQYF
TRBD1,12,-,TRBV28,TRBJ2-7,TGTGCCAGTGGGACAGGGCCCTACGAGCAGTACTTC,CASGTGPYEQYF
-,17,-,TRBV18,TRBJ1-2,TGTGCCAGCTCACCATCGAGGGCGTCGGGGGGCAGTTATGGCTACACCTTC,CASSPSRASGGSYGYTF
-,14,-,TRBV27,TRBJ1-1,TGTGCCAGCAAACCCGGGGGTCAGGGCACTGAAGCTTTCTTT,CASKPGGQGTEAFF
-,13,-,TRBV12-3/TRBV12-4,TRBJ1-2,TGTGCCAGCAGGTGGGAGACTAACTATGGCTACACCTTC,CASRWETNYGYTF
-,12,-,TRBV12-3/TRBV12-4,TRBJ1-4,TGTGCCAGCGGGAGGGGCGGCGAAAAACTGTTTTTT,CASGRGGEKLFF
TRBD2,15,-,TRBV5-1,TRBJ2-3,TGCGCCAGCAGCTCTAGCGGGAGCCTTGGAGATACGCAGTATTTT,CASSSSGSLGDTQYF
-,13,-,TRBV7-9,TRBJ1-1,TGTGCCAGCAGCTTTCCCGCCGGCACTGAAGCTTTCTTT,CASSFPAGTEAFF
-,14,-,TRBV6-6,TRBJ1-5,TGTGCCAGCAGTTACCGACAGTTGGATCAGCCCCAGCATTTT,CASSYRQLDQPQHF